The rows below give T cell receptor beta chains drawn from one sample of a study of identifying expanded T cells in peripheral blood. Only in-frame clones appear in the TCRdb table, and some are missing; sequencing was by immunoSEQ multiplex PCR. The profile covers 70,000 to 100,000 clones, with about 88% appearing a single time and about 3.9% taken by the ten largest. The specimen sequenced was blood. These receptors all come from a person between 18 and 70 years old in good health. Each CDR3 is given with its conserved first and last residue. Expanded clones are given a class, and other clones once, few, many or no size at all.

size	V	J	CDR3
NA	TRBV25-1	TRBJ2-5	CASSDPSKETQYF
NA	TRBV11-2	TRBJ2-3	CASSLDSRGASTDTQYF
once	TRBV30	TRBJ2-4	CAWSSGLGPNIQYF
NA	TRBV4-2	TRBJ2-3	CASSQISGEATDTQYF
NA	TRBV6-5	TRBJ1-2	CASSTATGGLSGYTF
NA	TRBV7-9	TRBJ2-5	CASSLALGRQETQYF
few	TRBV7-2	TRBJ1-2	CASSSFQDQKGGYTF
NA	TRBV25-1	TRBJ2-1	CASGGWENQFF
NA	TRBV6-1	TRBJ1-5	CASSEQGLSNQPQHF
NA	TRBV7-9	TRBJ2-7	CASSRTTGSYEQYF
once	TRBV18	TRBJ2-5	CASSGQRGEETQYF
once	TRBV6-4	TRBJ2-7	CASSFRTTSEQYF
NA	TRBV5-5	TRBJ2-5	CASSREDWAQYF
NA	TRBV7-2	TRBJ2-7	CASSLDQSTTAEQYF
NA	TRBV7-9	TRBJ2-1	CAGGLLAGKYNEQFF
NA	TRBV9	TRBJ2-3	CASSAPHQTGTGAFADTQYF
NA	TRBV4-1	TRBJ2-7	CASSQDAAGIDEQYF
NA	TRBV30	TRBJ2-7	CAWSVGQTYEQYF
NA	TRBV19	TRBJ1-2	CASRYPTANGYTF
NA	TRBV10-2	TRBJ1-1	CASRREYTEAFF
NA	TRBV13	TRBJ2-3	CASSLGLAGGSGTQYF
NA	TRBV5-1	TRBJ2-7	CASRRLLAGGPVHEQYF
NA	TRBV19	TRBJ2-3	CASSSPPGQGTDTQYF
once	TRBV19	TRBJ2-2	CASSVERGSGSGELFF
NA	TRBV10-3	TRBJ2-2	CAISRSGTSNTGELFF
NA	TRBV4-1	TRBJ2-1	CASSQQGLYNEQFF
NA	TRBV5-1	TRBJ2-7	CASSSRGGDEQYF
once	TRBV7-8	TRBJ1-5	CASFREVPNQPQHF
NA	TRBV29-1	TRBJ2-7	CSVGGLYEQYF
NA	TRBV6-1	TRBJ1-4	CASRATNEKLFF